The 12 T cell receptor beta chains listed next were all sequenced from one sample in a study of blood T cell repertoires in COVID-19. The table came from immunoSEQ multiplex PCR; TCRdb's copy has only in-frame clones and leaves some out. Of 400,000 to 550,000 clones detected, about 89% appear once; the ten largest clones hold approximately 4.5%. Sequencing was performed on peripheral blood. The receptors shown here come from a woman in her 30s with acute or convalescent COVID-19.

This clone was observed a single time. This chain connects TRBV5-1 to TRBJ2-1, with a tentative D call TRBD1 (6 bases). This CDR3 is 15 amino acids long. Germline values: CDR1 SGHRS, CDR2 YFSETQ. V shed 1 base and J shed 0 bases, with 8 bases lying between them. As DNA, the CDR3 is TGCGCCAGCAGCTTGCAAGGGGGCTCCTACAATGAGCAGTTCTTC. Protein product: CASSLQGGSYNEQFF.

The chain employs TRBV4-2 and TRBJ2-3; 9 bases map to TRBD2. Trimming cost V 1 base and J 1 base; bases outside gene matches: 9. CDR3 length equals 18 residues. Germline V gene sequence: CDR1 LGHNA, CDR2 YNFKEQ. CDR3 nucleotide sequence: TGTGCCAGCAGCCAAGGGCTCAGATTAGCGGGGGGCACAGATACGCAGTATTTT. The encoded protein is CASSQGLRLAGGTDTQYF.

This clone was seen more than once but under ten times. In DNA, the CDR3 is TGTGCCAGCAGCCTAGACAGCGGGGGGTTTCTCGTGTACAATGAGCAGTTCTTC. Its protein is CASSLDSGGFLVYNEQFF. The chain is built from TRBV5-5 and TRBJ2-1; 9 nucleotides agree with TRBD2. The V gene's germline CDR1 is SGHKS and CDR2 YYEKEE (reference sequence). The V and J ends lost 4 bases and 4 bases, in that order; junction bases with no gene match: 15. The CDR3 spans 18 residues.

This chain uses TRBV11-2 with TRBJ2-3; D ambiguous. The germline CDR1 and CDR2 sequences are SGHAT and FQNNGV. This CDR3 contains 14 residues. V was clipped by 3 bases and J by 4 bases, with 11 bases between them. CDR3 region: CASSFQLVSDTQYF. In DNA, the CDR3 is TGTGCCAGCAGCTTTCAGCTAGTCTCAGATACGCAGTATTTT.

V and J are TRBV9 and TRBJ2-3; TRBD2 aligns across 8 bases. The CDR3 contains 15 residues. Germline loops: CDR1 SGDLS, CDR2 YYNGEE. Trimming at V came to 4 bases and at J to 2 bases, leaving 6 bases not matched to a gene. This CDR3 is CASSPSAGDTDTQYF. As DNA, the CDR3 is TGTGCCAGCAGCCCCTCAGCGGGGGACACAGATACGCAGTATTTT. Based on the CDR3 plus reference TRBV9 and TRBJ2-3, the full variable domain is DSGVTQTPKHLITATGQRVTLRCSPRSGDLSVYWYQQSLDQGLQFLIQYYNGEERAKGNILERFSAQQFPDLHSELNLSSLELGDSALYFCASSPSAGDTDTQYFGPGTRLTVL.

This clone appeared a single time. V is TRBV28 and J is TRBJ2-7; tentative D call: TRBD1 (7 bases). The CDR3 runs to 15 residues. The V end lost 5 bases, the J end lost 2 bases, and 16 bases lay between the germline ends. The germline CDR1 and CDR2 sequences are MDHEN and SYDVKM. In nucleotides, the CDR3 is TGTGCCAGCAGTCCCAGTACCAGGGGGGCCTACGAGCAGTACTTC. Translation: CASSPSTRGAYEQYF.

This clone appeared a single time. This chain joins TRBV2 and TRBJ1-3, with 8 positions matching TRBD1. With 3 bases clipped from V and 7 bases from J, the junction kept 5 bases outside the gene matches. The length of the CDR3 is 14 residues. Germline lookup yields CDR1 SNHLY and CDR2 FYNNEI. The CDR3 loop reads CASSDPDRANTIYF. In DNA, the CDR3 is TGTGCCAGCAGTGACCCGGACAGGGCTAACACCATATATTTT.

Regarding this clone: This sample also contains other DNA sequences that code for the same CDR3. The chain links TRBV5-1 to TRBJ1-2; D is unresolved. V was cut by 0 bases and J by 1 base, with 4 bases left in between. The CDR3 sequence is 13 residues long. CDR1 and CDR2 (germline): SGHRS, YFSETQ. The CDR3 spells CASSLDSNYGYTF. The DNA of the CDR3 is TGCGCCAGCAGCTTGGACAGTAACTATGGCTACACCTTC.

The rearrangement links TRBV5-1 to TRBJ2-3; 7 bases are a match to TRBD1. V shed 1 base and J 2 bases; nucleotides not matched to a gene: 1. This CDR3 is built from 14 residues. Germline assignment: CDR1 SGHRS and CDR2 YFSETQ. CDR3 protein: CASSLQGDTDTQYF. CDR3 DNA sequence: TGCGCCAGCAGCTTGCAGGGGGACACAGATACGCAGTATTTT.

Only one count was recorded for this clone. The chain combines TRBV6-5 with TRBJ1-5; a possible D gene is TRBD1 (6 bases). V lost 6 bases and J lost 0, with 12 bases in between. The germline gives CDR1 MNHEY, CDR2 SVGAGI. The CDR3 is 15 residues long. The CDR3 here is CASRSRTDSNQPQHF. CDR3 coding DNA: TGTGCCAGCAGATCCCGGACAGATAGCAATCAGCCCCAGCATTTT.

The CDR3: CASSSGGGGIDTQYF. DNA of the CDR3: TGTGCCAGCAGCTCAGGTGGGGGGGGCATAGATACGCAGTATTTT. The V gene is TRBV11-2, the J gene TRBJ2-3, with a weak D call TRBD2 (7 bases). The CDR3 spans 15 residues. V lost 4 bases, J lost 5 bases, and 16 bases lay in between. Germline V gives CDR1 SGHAT, CDR2 FQNNGV.

A few counts support this clone. The chain links TRBV7-6 to TRBJ1-6; no reliable D call. This CDR3 is built from 16 residues. CDR1 SGHVS and CDR2 FNYEAQ come from the germline V gene. Between the trimmed V and J ends, which lost 3 bases and 10 bases, there was a span of 19 bases. CDR3 in DNA: TGTGCCAGCAGCTTGTCGGGAGGAGGCACTTTGTCACCCCTCCACTTT. Protein sequence: CASSLSGGGTLSPLHF.